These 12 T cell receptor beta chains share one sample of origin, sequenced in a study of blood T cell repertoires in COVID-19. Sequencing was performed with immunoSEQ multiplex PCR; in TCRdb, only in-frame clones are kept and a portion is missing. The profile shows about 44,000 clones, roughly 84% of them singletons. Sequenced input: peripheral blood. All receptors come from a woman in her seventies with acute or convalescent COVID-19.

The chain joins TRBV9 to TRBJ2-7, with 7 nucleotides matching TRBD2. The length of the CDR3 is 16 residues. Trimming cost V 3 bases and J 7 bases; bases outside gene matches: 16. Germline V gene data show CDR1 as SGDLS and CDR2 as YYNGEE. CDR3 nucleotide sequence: TGTGCCAGCAGCGCCCTGCAGTCGGGAGGACGGGGGGAGCAGTACTTC. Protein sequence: CASSALQSGGRGEQYF.

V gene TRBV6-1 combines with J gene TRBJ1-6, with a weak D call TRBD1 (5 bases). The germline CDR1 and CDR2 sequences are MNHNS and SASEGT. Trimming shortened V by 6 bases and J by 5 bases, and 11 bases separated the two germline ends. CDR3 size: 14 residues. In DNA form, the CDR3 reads TGTGCCAGCAGCTCGACAGAAGATAATTCACCCCTCCACTTT. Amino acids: CASSSTEDNSPLHF.

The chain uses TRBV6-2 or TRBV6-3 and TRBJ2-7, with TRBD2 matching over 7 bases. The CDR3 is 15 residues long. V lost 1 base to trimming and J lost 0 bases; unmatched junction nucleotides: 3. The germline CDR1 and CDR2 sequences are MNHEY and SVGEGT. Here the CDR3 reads CASSYWAGVSYEQYF. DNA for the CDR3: TGTGCCAGCAGTTACTGGGCGGGGGTCTCCTACGAGCAGTACTTC.

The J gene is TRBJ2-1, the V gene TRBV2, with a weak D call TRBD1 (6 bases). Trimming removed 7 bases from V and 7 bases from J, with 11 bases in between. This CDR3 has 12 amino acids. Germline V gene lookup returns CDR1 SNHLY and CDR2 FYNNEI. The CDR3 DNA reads TGTGCCAGCACTAGTAGGGGGAATGAGCAGTTCTTC. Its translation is CASTSRGNEQFF. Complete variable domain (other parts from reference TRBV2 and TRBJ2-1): EPEVTQTPSHQVTQMGQEVILRCVPISNHLYFYWYRQILGQKVEFLVSFYNNEISEKSEIFDDQFSVERPDGSNFTLKIRSTKLEDSAMYFCASTSRGNEQFFGPGTRLTVL.

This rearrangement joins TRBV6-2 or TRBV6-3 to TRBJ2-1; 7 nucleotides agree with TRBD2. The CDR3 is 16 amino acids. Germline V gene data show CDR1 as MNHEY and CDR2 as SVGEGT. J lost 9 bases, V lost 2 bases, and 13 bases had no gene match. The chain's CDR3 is CASSYVGRAEVGEQFF. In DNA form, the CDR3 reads TGTGCCAGCAGTTACGTGGGGAGGGCCGAGGTGGGTGAGCAGTTCTTC.

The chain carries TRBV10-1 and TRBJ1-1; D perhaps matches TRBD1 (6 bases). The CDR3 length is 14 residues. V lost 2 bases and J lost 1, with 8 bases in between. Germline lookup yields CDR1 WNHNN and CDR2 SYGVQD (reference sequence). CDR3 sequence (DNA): TGCGCCAGCAGTGAGCCGGGACAGAACACTGAAGCTTTCTTT. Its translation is CASSEPGQNTEAFF.

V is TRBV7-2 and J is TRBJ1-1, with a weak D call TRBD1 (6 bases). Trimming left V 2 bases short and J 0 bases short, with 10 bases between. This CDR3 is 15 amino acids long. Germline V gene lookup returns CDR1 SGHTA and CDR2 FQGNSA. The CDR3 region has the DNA TGTGCCAGCAGCTTACAGGGGATCATGAACACTGAAGCTTTCTTT. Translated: CASSLQGIMNTEAFF.

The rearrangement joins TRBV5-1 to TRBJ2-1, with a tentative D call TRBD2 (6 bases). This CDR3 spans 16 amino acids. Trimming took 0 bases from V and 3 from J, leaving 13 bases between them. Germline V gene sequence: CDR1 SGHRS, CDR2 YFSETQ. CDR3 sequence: CASSLAGLALYNEQFF. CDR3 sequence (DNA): TGCGCCAGCAGCTTGGCTGGGCTAGCGCTCTACAATGAGCAGTTCTTC.

The CDR3 loop is CASGGVYRGRPGQDTQYF. The CDR3, as DNA: TGTGCCAGTGGCGGCGTTTACAGGGGCCGCCCCGGGCAAGATACGCAGTATTTT. J is TRBJ2-3 and V is TRBV19; TRBD1 matches 7 bases. V dropped 8 bases and J dropped 5; count of bases not matched to a gene: 22. In germline, CDR1 is LNHDA, CDR2 SQIVND (reference sequence). The CDR3 loop spans 18 amino acids.

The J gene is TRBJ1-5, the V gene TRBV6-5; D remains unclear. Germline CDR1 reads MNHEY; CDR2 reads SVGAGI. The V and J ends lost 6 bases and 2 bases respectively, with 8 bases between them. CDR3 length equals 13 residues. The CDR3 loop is CASSPVGNQPQHF. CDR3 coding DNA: TGTGCCAGCAGCCCCGTTGGCAATCAGCCCCAGCATTTT.

CDR3 amino acids: CASSLAGGFKSGEQFF. CDR3 nucleotide sequence: TGTGCCAGCAGCTTAGCTGGGGGCTTTAAGAGCGGTGAGCAGTTCTTC. The rearrangement links TRBV7-6 to TRBJ2-1, with D possibly matching TRBD1 (6 bases). This CDR3 contains 16 residues. Germline values: CDR1 SGHVS, CDR2 FNYEAQ. With 0 bases removed from V and 9 bases from J, the gap between germline ends came to 18 bases. Variable domain in full (rest from reference TRBV7-6 and TRBJ2-1): GAGVSQSPRYKVTKRGQDVALRCDPISGHVSLYWYRQALGQGPEFLTYFNYEAQQDKSGLPNDRFSAERPEGSISTLTIQRTEQRDSAMYRCASSLAGGFKSGEQFFGPGTRLTVL.

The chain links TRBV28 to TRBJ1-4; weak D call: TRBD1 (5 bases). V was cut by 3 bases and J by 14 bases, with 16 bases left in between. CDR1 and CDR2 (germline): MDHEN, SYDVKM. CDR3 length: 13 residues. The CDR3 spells CASSFRRFQGLFF. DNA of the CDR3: TGTGCCAGCAGTTTTCGTCGGTTCCAGGGCCTGTTTTTT.